This T cell receptor beta chain appears in the sequencing data of a study of regulatory T cells in long-lasting Graves disease. Whole-study findings and limits: With under 3,500 shared public clonotypes, persistent patients exceeded new patients, who shared more than 750.

CDR1 is ENHRY and CDR2 is SYGVKD in the germline V gene. Trimming cost V 3 bases and J 1 base, with 11 bases left between them. This CDR3 region has 15 residues. Time point defined: newly diagnosed GD, antithyroid drugs for less than 3 months. Generation of the TCR library employed RNA extracted from PBMCs. This clonotype was recorded many times. Its specificity is unknown. Arm-PCR of CDR3 regions with iRepertoire HTBI primers generated TCR beta libraries. TCRdb reprocessed the multiplex PCR reads via MiXCR and lists one record per CDR3 protein. The sample has hundreds of thousands of distinct CDR3 sequences; 15% to 20% are singletons. The same data also went into a second study, on T cells in Graves' hyperthyroidism and ophthalmopathy. From that second work: Stable Graves' hyperthyroidism meant no ophthalmopathy progression within 18 months.

The input for sequencing was peripheral blood mononuclear cells (PBMCs), taken at new diagnosis, from a patient treated with antithyroid drugs. The chain combines TRBV10-3 with TRBJ2-3, with D hard to call. The sequence derives from a woman aged 25 to 39 with Graves disease. CDR3 protein: CAISDGPLGTDTQYF. CDR3 nucleotides: TGTGCCATCAGTGACGGACCCTTGGGCACAGATACGCAGTATTTT.